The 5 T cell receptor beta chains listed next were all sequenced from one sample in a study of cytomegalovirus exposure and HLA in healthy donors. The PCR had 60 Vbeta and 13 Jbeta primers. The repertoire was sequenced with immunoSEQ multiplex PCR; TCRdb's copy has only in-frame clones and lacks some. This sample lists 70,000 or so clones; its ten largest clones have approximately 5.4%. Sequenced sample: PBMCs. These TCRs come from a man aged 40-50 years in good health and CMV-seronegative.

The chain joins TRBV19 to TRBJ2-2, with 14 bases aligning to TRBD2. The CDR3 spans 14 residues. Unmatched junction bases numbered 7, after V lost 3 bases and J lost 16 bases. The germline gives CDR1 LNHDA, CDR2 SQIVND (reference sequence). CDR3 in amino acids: CASSIGLAGGPPFF. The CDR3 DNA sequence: TGTGCCAGTAGTATCGGACTAGCGGGAGGTCCGCCGTTTTTT.

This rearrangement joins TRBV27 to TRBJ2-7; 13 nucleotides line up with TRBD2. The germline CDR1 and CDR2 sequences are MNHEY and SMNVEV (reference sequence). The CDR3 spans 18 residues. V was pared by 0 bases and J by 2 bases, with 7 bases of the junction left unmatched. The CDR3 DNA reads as TGTGCCAGCAGTTTATCGCTGGGGGGGACTAGCGGGACCTACGAGCAGTACTTC. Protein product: CASSLSLGGTSGTYEQYF.

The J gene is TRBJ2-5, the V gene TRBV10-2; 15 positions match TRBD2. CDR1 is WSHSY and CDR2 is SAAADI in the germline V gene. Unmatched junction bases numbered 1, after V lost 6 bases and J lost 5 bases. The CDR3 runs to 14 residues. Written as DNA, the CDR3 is TGCGCCAGCAGCGGACTAGCGGGGGGGGAGACCCAGTACTTC. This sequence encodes CASSGLAGGETQYF.

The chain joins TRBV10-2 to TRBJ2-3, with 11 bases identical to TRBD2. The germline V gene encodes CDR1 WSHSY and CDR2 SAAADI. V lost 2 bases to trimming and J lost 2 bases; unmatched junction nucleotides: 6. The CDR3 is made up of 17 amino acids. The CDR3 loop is CASSEGASGGLTDTQYF. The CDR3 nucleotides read TGCGCCAGCAGTGAGGGGGCTAGCGGGGGGCTCACAGATACGCAGTATTTT.

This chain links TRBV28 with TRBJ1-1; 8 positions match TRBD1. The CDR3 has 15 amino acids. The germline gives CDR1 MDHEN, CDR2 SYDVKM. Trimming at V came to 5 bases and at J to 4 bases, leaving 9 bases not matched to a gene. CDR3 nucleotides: TGTGCCAGCAGTACCGACAGGGGTATTGGCACTGAAGCTTTCTTT. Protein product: CASSTDRGIGTEAFF.